Below are 14 T cell receptor beta chains sequenced from a single sample in a study of Ad26.COV2.S vaccination and SARS-CoV-2 variants. The treatment was: around 19 received Ad26.COV2.S at low or high dose, single or two shots; roughly 5 received placebo; per-sample allocation not given. Sampling happened 63 days after the first vaccine or placebo injection. Method: immunoSEQ multiplex PCR; TCRdb's copy keeps in-frame clones and lacks some. This table has about 440,000 clones, about nine tenths appearing once. The sample consisted of peripheral blood, taken in a trial of Ad26.COV2.S vaccine versus placebo. These receptors originate from a person aged 18 to 65 who received the Ad26.COV2.S COVID-19 vaccine or a placebo.

This clone was detected only a few times. The genes are TRBV3-1 (or the pseudogene TRBV3-2) and TRBJ1-5; D not resolved. The CDR3 totals 13 residues. Germline CDR1 reads LGHDT; CDR2 reads YNNKEL (reference sequence). V shed 4 bases and J shed 6 bases, with 10 bases lying between them. CDR3 bases: TGTGCCAGCAGCCGGAGTCTCGGTCAGCCCCAGCATTTT. Translation: CASSRSLGQPQHF.

The V gene is TRBV7-3, the J gene TRBJ2-2; TRBD2 aligns across 8 bases. Germline V CDR1 and CDR2: SGHTA, FQGTGA. The junction had 14 bases not matched to a gene; V was cut back by 5 bases and J by 6 bases. CDR3 size: 17 residues. This CDR3 reads CASSPWAGLDEAGELFF. The DNA of the CDR3 is TGTGCCAGCAGCCCCTGGGCGGGACTAGATGAGGCCGGGGAGCTGTTTTTT.

V and J are TRBV5-1 and TRBJ2-6; possibly TRBD2 for D (6 bases). The CDR3 runs 15 residues. Germline CDR1 SGHRS, CDR2 YFSETQ. V was trimmed by 4 bases and J by 1 base, leaving 9 bases between them. The CDR3 nucleotides are TGCGCCAGCAGCCCGACTAGGTCTGGGGCCAACGTCCTGACTTTC. It is translated as CASSPTRSGANVLTF.

The V call is TRBV28, the J call TRBJ2-7; 8 bases line up with TRBD2. V was pared by 0 bases and J by 7 bases, with 8 bases of the junction left unmatched. The CDR3 runs 15 residues. CDR1 is MDHEN and CDR2 is SYDVKM in the germline V gene. The CDR3 DNA is TGTGCCAGCAGTTTATGGAGGTCGGGAGGGGGTGAGCAGTACTTC. Translating gives CASSLWRSGGGEQYF. Combining the CDR3 with reference TRBV28 and TRBJ2-7 gives the whole variable domain DVKVTQSSRYLVKRTGEKVFLECVQDMDHENMFWYRQDPGLGLRLIYFSYDVKMKEKGDIPEGYSVSREKKERFSLILESASTNQTSMYLCASSLWRSGGGEQYFGPGTRLTVT.

CDR3 in DNA: TGTGCCTGGAGTGACATAGCGGGAGGCACAGATACGCAGTATTTT. Its protein product is CAWSDIAGGTDTQYF. The rearrangement uses TRBV30 and TRBJ2-3, with 9 nucleotides matching TRBD2. The germline V gene encodes CDR1 GTSNPN and CDR2 SVGIG (reference sequence). Trimming removed 1 base from V and 1 base from J; junction bases left unmatched: 3. The length of the CDR3 is 15 residues.

The rearrangement uses TRBV18 and TRBJ2-6; 7 nucleotides agree with TRBD1. CDR1 and CDR2 from the germline V gene are KGHSH and LQKENI. This CDR3 contains 15 residues. Trimming cost V 5 bases and J 1 base; bases outside gene matches: 2. The CDR3 nucleotides are TGTGCCAGCTCAAAGGGACAGTCTGGGGCCAACGTCCTGACTTTC. Its translation: CASSKGQSGANVLTF.

The chain carries TRBV27 and TRBJ1-4; D unclear. Trimming took off 3 bases at V and 0 bases at J, with 8 bases between the two ends. CDR1 and CDR2 from the germline V gene are MNHEY and SMNVEV (reference sequence). This CDR3 is 15 amino acids long. The CDR3 reads CASSLSVATNEKLFF. CDR3 DNA: TGTGCCAGCAGTTTGTCCGTTGCAACTAATGAAAAACTGTTTTTT.

This chain's CDR3 is CASSFLRLAGDFQETQYF. The CDR3 DNA is TGTGCCAGCAGCTTTCTGCGACTAGCGGGAGACTTCCAAGAGACCCAGTACTTC. The chain joins TRBV7-2 to TRBJ2-5; 12 bases match TRBD2. The V segment lost 3 bases and the J segment 1 base; nucleotides outside the gene matches: 9. This CDR3 has 18 residues. From germline, CDR1 is SGHTA and CDR2 FQGNSA. The variable domain in full, with the rest retrieved from reference TRBV7-2 and TRBJ2-5, is GAGVSQSPSNKVTEKGKDVELRCDPISGHTALYWYRQSLGQGLEFLIYFQGNSAPDKSGLPSDRFSAERTGGSVSTLTIQRTQQEDSAVYLCASSFLRLAGDFQETQYFGPGTRLLVL.

The rearrangement joins TRBV30 to TRBJ2-7, with 7 bases that match TRBD1. The CDR3 is 15 amino acids. Germline CDR1 reads GTSNPN; CDR2 reads SVGIG (reference sequence). J gave up 0 bases and V 1 base, and 6 bases lay outside the gene matches. The CDR3 DNA follows: TGTGCCTGGAGTGAATTCCGGGACAGCTCCTACGAGCAGTACTTC. Its protein is CAWSEFRDSSYEQYF.

The genes are TRBV24-1 and TRBJ2-2; a possible D gene is TRBD1 (6 bases). CDR1 is KGHDR and CDR2 is SFDVKD in the germline V gene. This CDR3 has 14 residues. The germline V and J ends were trimmed by 4 bases and 3 bases, with 8 bases remaining between them. The CDR3 nucleotides read TGTGCCACCAGTGAACACAGGGACACCGGGGAGCTGTTTTTT. Amino acids: CATSEHRDTGELFF.

The chain is built from TRBV6-6 and TRBJ1-4; unclear D gene. Trimming stripped 0 bases from V and 8 bases from J, with 13 bases between. CDR3 length: 15 amino acids. Germline values: CDR1 MNHNY, CDR2 SVGAGI (reference sequence). The CDR3 sequence is CASSYSSGPGEKLFF. The DNA for the CDR3 is TGTGCCAGCAGTTACTCGTCTGGGCCAGGAGAAAAACTGTTTTTT.

The CDR3 nucleotides read TGCGCCAGCAGCCTGACAGGGGGCTTTACCTACGAGCAGTACTTC. The encoded protein is CASSLTGGFTYEQYF. V and J are TRBV5-1 and TRBJ2-7; 10 nucleotides line up with TRBD1. Germline loops: CDR1 SGHRS, CDR2 YFSETQ. Losses at the gene ends were 4 bases for V and 2 bases for J; bases not matched to a gene: 6. CDR3 length: 15 residues.

V usage is TRBV28 and J usage is TRBJ2-4; 9 bases align to TRBD1. The CDR3 extends over 15 amino acids. V shed 10 bases, J shed 0 bases, and the junction held 7 bases outside the gene matches. The germline CDR1 and CDR2 sequences are MDHEN and SYDVKM. The CDR3 is CATRTGGKAKNIQYF. CDR3 nucleotide sequence: TGTGCCACCAGAACAGGGGGCAAAGCCAAAAACATTCAGTACTTC.

The chain is built from TRBV19 and TRBJ1-2; D is ambiguous. Trimming cost V 5 bases and J 8 bases, with 18 bases left between them. The CDR3 runs 14 residues. Germline V lookup: CDR1 LNHDA, CDR2 SQIVND (reference sequence). Here the CDR3 DNA reads TGTGCCAGTAGTCAGCTAACAAAAACCTTCGGCTACACCTTC. This codes for CASSQLTKTFGYTF.